The clone carrying this T cell receptor (beta chain) was picked up one time. Its antigen is as yet unknown. The sample comes from a study of T cell responses to AZD1222 COVID-19 vaccine. Data came from immunoSEQ multiplex PCR; TCRdb stores just in-frame clones and leaves some out. The table has about 140,000 clones, approximately 95% seen once; the top ten hold 0.91%. Overall study findings and caveats: Following two doses of AZD1222, Spike-specific TCR breadth and depth rose. Most donors were white British, females outnumbered males, and clonal diversity was possibly underestimated. The reported proportion of spike-specific TCRs targeting unmutated variant regions was nearly half.

Germline V gene lookup returns CDR1 MDHEN and CDR2 SYDVKM. The CDR3 loop spans 13 amino acids. Trimming took off 9 bases at V and 6 bases at J, with 12 bases between the two ends. V usage is TRBV28 and J usage is TRBJ1-6, with D possibly being TRBD1 (6 bases). This receptor was obtained from an adult in good health. Sequences were derived from peripheral blood, sampled on day 0 of MenACWY control vaccination. CDR3 sequence: CASQDSFNSPLHF. CDR3 sequence (DNA): TGTGCCAGTCAGGACAGTTTTAATTCACCCCTCCACTTT.